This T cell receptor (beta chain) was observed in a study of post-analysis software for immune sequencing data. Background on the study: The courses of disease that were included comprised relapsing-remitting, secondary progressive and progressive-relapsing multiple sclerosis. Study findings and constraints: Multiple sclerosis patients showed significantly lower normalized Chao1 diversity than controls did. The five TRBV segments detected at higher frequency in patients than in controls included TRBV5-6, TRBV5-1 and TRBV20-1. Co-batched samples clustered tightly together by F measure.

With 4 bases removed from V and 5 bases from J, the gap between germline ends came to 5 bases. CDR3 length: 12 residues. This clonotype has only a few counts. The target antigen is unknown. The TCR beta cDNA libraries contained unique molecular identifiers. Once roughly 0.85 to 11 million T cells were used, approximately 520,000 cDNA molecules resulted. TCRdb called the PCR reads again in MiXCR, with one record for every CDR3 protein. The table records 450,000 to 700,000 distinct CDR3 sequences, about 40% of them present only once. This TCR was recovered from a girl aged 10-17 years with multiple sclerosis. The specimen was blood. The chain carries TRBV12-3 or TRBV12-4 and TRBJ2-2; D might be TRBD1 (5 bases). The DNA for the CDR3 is TGTGCCAGCAGTTACAGGACCGGGGAGCTGTTTTTT. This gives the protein CASSYRTGELFF.